The subject of this entry is one T cell receptor (beta chain). This specimen comes from a study of response to subunit inactivated influenza vaccine. This CDR3 is 14 amino acids long. J was trimmed by 5 bases and V by 5 bases; bases with no gene match: 2. Germline CDR1 SGHVS, CDR2 FQNEAQ. TCRdb used MiXCR to reprocess the RT-PCR reads, holding one entry per CDR3 protein. Of some 480,000 distinct CDR3 sequences listed, 10% to 11% are singletons. The source of this sequence is a man aged 50 to 60 who received an inactivated influenza vaccine. The sample in question was PBMCs from blood, obtained about 40 days after vaccination. The chain employs TRBV7-8 and TRBJ2-1; 11 positions agree with TRBD2. CDR3 DNA sequence: TGTGCCAGCAGCGCTAGCGGGGGGCACAATGAGCAGTTCTTC. Protein product: CASSASGGHNEQFF.